The T cell receptor (beta chain) under discussion was sequenced for a study of beta chain features in type 1 diabetes. The wider study: Sorted cells from all samples, numbering almost 110 million, were examined.

Only a few counts were recorded for this clone. The antigen remains undetermined. Notes on the study in general: In cDNA sequencing, cells with high TCR expression could be over-represented. The study found moderately but significantly shorter TCRB CDR3s in all four CD4+ subsets of Type 1 diabetes patients. The study notes PCR might favor shorter templates equally in patients and controls.

The CDR3 extends over 14 amino acids. Per germline, CDR1 SGHAT and CDR2 FQNNGV. With V trimmed by 5 bases and J by 4 bases, 4 bases remained unmatched. Every isolated RNA sample was fully reverse transcribed, so sequencing captured expressed TCRB transcripts. Using immunoSEQ multiplex PCR, the repertoire was profiled, and TCRdb retains in-frame clones only, with some absent. The table records 640,000 or so clones, around 15% of them present only once. Material: naive CD4+ T cells from blood. The chain couples TRBV11-2 to TRBJ1-2; 10 bases agree with TRBD1. This clonotype originated in a young man with type 1 diabetes. CDR3 amino acids: CASSPGQGGYGYTF. The CDR3 region has the DNA TGTGCCAGCAGCCCTGGACAGGGGGGCTATGGCTACACCTTC.